This paragraph reports one TCR beta chain. The sample holds a few counts of this clonotype. This clone's antigen is unknown. No per-base quality is available; no much larger clone lies one base away. Based on the germline V gene (reference sequence), the CDR1 and CDR2 sequences are MNHEY and SMNVEV. V drops 5 bases and J drops 3 bases, leaving 11 bases in between. The CDR3, from cysteine to phenylalanine, totals 13 residues. The entry retains the CDR3 DNA only, 39 bases that are in frame from base 1. Library method: PCR. Instrument on record: Illumina HiSeq 2500. To normalize quantification of the TCRbeta repertoire, the TCR libraries were built with molecular barcoding that relied on unique molecular identifiers. In-frame beta chains were kept once TCRdb had trimmed the public reads at Q25 with fastp and called clones with MiXCR. Records with the same CDR3 protein are collapsed into one entry carrying the most frequent genes and DNA. This sample gives approximately 88,000 distinct CDR3 sequences in total; about 12% of them show up just once. The top ten constitute approximately 13% of the sample.

These data are taken from a study of T-cell reconstitution after alpha-beta-depleted transplantation in children (dated by TCRdb to the mid-2010s). Broadly, across the study: Using TCR repertoire profiling, the study quantitatively followed how T-cell immune reconstitution unfolded in children after TCRalphabeta/CD19-depleted allogeneic hematopoietic cell transplantation.

The source was PBMCs from the stem cell graft donor, collected from the stem cell graft. The sequence was obtained from a human donor who donated a stem cell graft to a child with inherited bone marrow failure. The rearrangement joined TRBV27 to TRBJ2-7; no D segment can be confidently identified. Here the CDR3 is given as CASSPLTRYEQYF. The DNA sequence is TGTGCCAGCAGTCCTCTAACTCGCTACGAGCAGTACTTC.